The clone carrying this T cell receptor beta chain has at least ten counts. Its antigen is unknown. The method for making cDNA was 5'RACE, and it used 10-nucleotide random UMIs. TCRdb passed the 5' RACE reads through MiXCR, listing each CDR3 protein once. The sample yields some 45,000 distinct CDR3 sequences, around 14% seen once. This sample stems from a study of neurological immune-mediated disorders. Study observations and caveats: Patients with HTLV-1-associated myelopathy showed the most TCR clonal expansion. Those with multiple sclerosis showed the least, falling below healthy controls. Across subjects, expanded clones had no CDR3 amino acid sequences in common, pointing to private repertoires in all groups.

V dropped 2 bases and J dropped 3 bases, with 11 bases sitting between them. Germline assignment: CDR1 DFQATT and CDR2 SNEGSKA (reference sequence). The CDR3 is 14 residues long. Stated time point: longitudinal time-point 2. PBMCs numbering 2 million and stored at -80 C yielded the unsorted libraries. The genes are TRBV20-1 and TRBJ1-5; D is unclear. The receptor's source is a male donor with HTLV-1-associated myelopathy (HAM/TSP). The sample taken for sequencing was PBMCs. The CDR3 coding sequence is TGCAGTGCTAGACTGAACGACCTCAATCAGCCCCAGCATTTT. It is translated as CSARLNDLNQPQHF.